The 3 T cell receptor beta chains below were found in one sample sequenced in a study of blood T cell repertoires in COVID-19. Clones were read by immunoSEQ multiplex PCR, and TCRdb kept only the in-frame ones, dropping some. Of more than 250,000 clones listed, 86% are singletons. The specimen sequenced was peripheral blood. The receptor source for this set is a young man with active or convalescent COVID-19.

This chain joins TRBV27 and TRBJ2-7, with D maybe TRBD2 (5 bases). Trimming removed 4 bases at V and 7 bases at J, with 20 bases between. Germline assignment: CDR1 MNHEY and CDR2 SMNVEV (reference sequence). This CDR3 is built from 15 residues. CDR3 in amino acids: CASSCRRRLLWEQYF. The CDR3 coding sequence is TGTGCCAGCAGTTGTCGGAGGAGGCTATTGTGGGAGCAGTACTTC.

This clone was seen only a few times. V and J are TRBV19 and TRBJ2-2; 7 bases are shared with TRBD1. This CDR3 region has 17 residues. The ends lost 7 bases at V and 6 bases at J; junction bases unmatched: 17. Germline loops: CDR1 LNHDA, CDR2 SQIVND (reference sequence). The CDR3 DNA reads TGTGCCAGTAAGGATAGGGGGCGAACTGTTATGTCCGGGGAGCTGTTTTTT. The encoded protein is CASKDRGRTVMSGELFF.

The chain carries TRBV7-2 and TRBJ2-3, with 8 bases identical to TRBD2. The CDR3 sequence is 16 residues long. The V gene end was trimmed by 1 base and the J gene end by 4 bases; junction bases not matched to a gene: 7. Germline CDR1 SGHTA, CDR2 FQGNSA. CDR3 residues: CASSLVGGGPADTQYF. CDR3 nucleotide sequence: TGTGCCAGCAGCTTAGTCGGGGGGGGGCCCGCAGATACGCAGTATTTT.